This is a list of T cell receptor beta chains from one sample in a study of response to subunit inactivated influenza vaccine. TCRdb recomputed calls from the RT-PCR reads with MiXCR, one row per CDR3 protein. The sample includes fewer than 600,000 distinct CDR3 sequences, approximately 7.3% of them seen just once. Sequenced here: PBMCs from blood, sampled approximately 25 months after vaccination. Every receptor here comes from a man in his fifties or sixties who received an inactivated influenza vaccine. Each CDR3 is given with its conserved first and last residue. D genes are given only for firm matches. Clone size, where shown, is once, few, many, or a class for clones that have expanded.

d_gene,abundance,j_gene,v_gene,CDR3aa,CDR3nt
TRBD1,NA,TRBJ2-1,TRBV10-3,CAISESSEQGIYNEQFF,TGTGCCATCAGTGAGTCGAGTGAACAGGGGATCTACAATGAGCAGTTCTTC
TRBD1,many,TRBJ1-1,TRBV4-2,CASSQRGGDEAFF,TGTGCCAGCAGCCAAAGAGGGGGCGATGAAGCTTTCTTT
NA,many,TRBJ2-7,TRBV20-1,CSARVPGIGYEQYF,TGCAGTGCTAGAGTCCCAGGGATCGGCTACGAGCAGTACTTC
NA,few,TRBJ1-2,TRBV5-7,CASSGPGHDLQYRGYTF,TGTGCCAGCAGCGGCCCCGGCCACGACCTTCAATACCGGGGCTACACCTTC
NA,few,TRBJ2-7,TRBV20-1,CSAQPTGRNSYEQYF,TGCAGTGCCCAGCCCACGGGACGGAACTCCTACGAGCAGTACTTC
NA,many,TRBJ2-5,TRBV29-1,CSVPDRYQETQYF,TGCAGCGTCCCCGACAGGTACCAAGAGACCCAGTACTTC
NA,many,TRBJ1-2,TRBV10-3,CAIRRNTNDGYTF,TGTGCCATCAGGCGCAACACAAACGATGGCTACACCTTC
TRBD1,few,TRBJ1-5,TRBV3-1,CASGAGGQPQHF,TGTGCCAGCGGGGCAGGGGGTCAGCCCCAGCATTTT
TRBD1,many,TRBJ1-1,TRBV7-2,CASSPGQAIRAFF,TGTGCCAGCAGCCCTGGACAGGCTATCAGAGCTTTCTTT
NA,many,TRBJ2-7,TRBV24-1,CATIVRETVSYEQYF,TGTGCCACCATTGTTCGGGAGACAGTCTCCTACGAGCAGTACTTC
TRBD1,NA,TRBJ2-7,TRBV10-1,CAITPGQPYEQYF,TGCGCCATCACACCGGGACAGCCCTACGAGCAGTACTTC
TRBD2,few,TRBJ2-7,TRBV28,CASSYEAGSSYEQYF,TGTGCCAGCAGTTACGAAGCGGGAAGCTCCTACGAGCAGTACTTC
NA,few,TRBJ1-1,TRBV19,CASSTPWGTEAFF,TGTGCCAGTAGTACCCCCTGGGGCACTGAAGCTTTCTTT
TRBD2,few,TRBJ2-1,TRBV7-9,CASPPGLAVPTYNEQFF,TGTGCCAGCCCGCCGGGACTAGCGGTACCCACCTACAATGAGCAGTTCTTC
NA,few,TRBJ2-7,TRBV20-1,CSAKDSTGSYEQYF,TGCAGTGCTAAGGACAGTACTGGATCCTACGAGCAGTACTTC
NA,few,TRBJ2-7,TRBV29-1,CSVKDTDEQYF,TGCAGCGTAAAGGACACGGACGAGCAGTACTTC